This note documents a single T cell receptor (beta chain) sequence. Its antigen is unknown. Trimming took off 0 bases at V and 3 bases at J, with 13 bases between the two ends. Germline CDR1 and CDR2: SQVTM and ANQGSEA. The CDR3 spans 15 residues. This sample is part of a study of CD8+ T cells in alopecia areata. Study-level information: For the treated group, dosing was oral tofacitinib at 5 to 10 mg twice daily.

cDNA prepared by RNA extraction and subsequent reverse transcription served as the template for sequencing. TCRdb's table, derived via immunoSEQ multiplex PCR, lists solely in-frame clones and lacks some. The data contain about 76,000 clones, 29% of them singletons. Study-level results: The study found tofacitinib significantly decreased scalp clonality and expanded CD8+ clones among the top 100. Scalp data also include sequences from resident alphabeta T cells of normal skin.

Specified treatment: oral pan-JAK inhibitor, 5-10 mg twice daily. The starting material was CD8+ T cells sorted from blood, obtained at week 4, from a patient treated with tofacitinib. The rearrangement uses TRBV29-1 and TRBJ2-3; TRBD1 might be the D (6 bases). The TCR sequence derives from a human donor with alopecia areata. This CDR3 is CSVEDLRGWTDTQYF. The CDR3 DNA follows: TGCAGCGTTGAAGACCTCAGGGGTTGGACAGATACGCAGTATTTT.